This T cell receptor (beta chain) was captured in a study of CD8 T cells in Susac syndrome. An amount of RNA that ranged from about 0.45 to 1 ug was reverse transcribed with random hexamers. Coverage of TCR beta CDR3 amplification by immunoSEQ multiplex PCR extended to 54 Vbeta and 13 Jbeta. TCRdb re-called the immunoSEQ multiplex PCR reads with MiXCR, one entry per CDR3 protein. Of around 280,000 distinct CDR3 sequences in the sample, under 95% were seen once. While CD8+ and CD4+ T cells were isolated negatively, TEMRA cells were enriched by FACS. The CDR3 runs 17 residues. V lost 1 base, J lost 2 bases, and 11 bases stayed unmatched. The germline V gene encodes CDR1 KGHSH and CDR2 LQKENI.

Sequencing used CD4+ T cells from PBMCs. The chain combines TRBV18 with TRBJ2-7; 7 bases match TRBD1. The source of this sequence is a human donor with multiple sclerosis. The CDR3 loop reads CASSPLPGGSPPYEQYF. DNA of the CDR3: TGTGCCAGCTCACCACTGCCAGGGGGATCCCCTCCCTACGAGCAGTACTTC.